Presented here are 30 T cell receptor beta chains from one specimen sequenced in a study of tumor-infiltrating lymphocytes in primary liver carcinoma. Taking about 17-33 mg of unsorted bulk tissue, the authors co-extracted RNA and DNA. From roughly 0.45 ug total RNA, TCR beta cDNA was generated with a primer in the constant region. Slightly modified ARM-PCR served as the procedure for the TCR beta libraries. These libraries came from three rounds of nested multiplex PCR. The study ran its first two PCR rounds for around 10 cycles each, using TRBV1-TRBV30 forward primers and a C-beta reverse primer. A single record per CDR3 protein comes from TCRdb applying MiXCR to the multiplex PCR reads. This table holds 100,000 or so distinct CDR3 sequences, around 63% found once. The sample consisted of liver tumor tissue from sampling region 5. Subset described: tumor region T5, tumor centre. These receptors were collected from a woman between 55 and 75 years old with primary liver carcinoma and hepatitis B virus infection.

A note on this clonotype: A junction boundary mismatches the germline segment, possibly from a read error. This chain joins TRBV18 and TRBJ2-2, with 9 nucleotides matching TRBD2. The CDR3 has 16 amino acids. CDR1 is KGHSH, CDR2 LQKENI, per germline. CDR3 region: CASLPPSGANTGELFF. The CDR3 nucleotides read TGCGCCAGCTTACCACCTAGCGGGGCGAACACCGGGGAGCTGTTTTTT.

This clonotype showed up just a few times. Being one base from a much bigger clone, this may be a read error. Since the CDR3 does not end with the conserved phenylalanine or tryptophan, this likely comes from a read error. The chain couples TRBV5-5 to TRBJ2-1; no clear D. CDR1 is SGHKS and CDR2 is YYEKEE in the germline V gene (reference sequence). The CDR3 contains 17 residues. Trimming stripped 3 bases from V and 8 bases from J, with 24 bases between. The CDR3: CASSSLLRSGYMYEQFL. CDR3 nucleotides: TGTGCCAGCAGCTCCCTACTACGATCGGGTTATATGTATGAGCAGTTCCTC.

This clonotype was seen only once. One end of the junction varies from germline; a read error may be responsible. This rearrangement joins TRBV10-3 to TRBJ1-1; 7 positions match TRBD1. CDR3 size: 15 residues. CDR1 and CDR2 (germline): ENHRY, SYGVKD. CDR3 nucleotide sequence: TGTGCCATTAGTGATATCGGGGGGACAGATACTGGAGCTTTCTTT. Its protein product is CAISDIGGTDTGAFF.

This clonotype was seen repeatedly, ten times or more. J is TRBJ2-7 and V is TRBV5-1, with D tentatively TRBD1 (7 bases). This CDR3 contains 15 residues. Germline lookup yields CDR1 SGHRS and CDR2 YFSETQ. The V and J ends lost 4 bases and 4 bases respectively, with 18 bases between them. The CDR3 nucleotides are TGCGCCAGCAGCCGGGGACTGACAGGGCTTTACGAGCAGTACTTC. Its protein is CASSRGLTGLYEQYF.

In the case of this clonotype: In this CDR3 the conserved last residue, phenylalanine or tryptophan, is missing, so a read error is likely. As DNA, the CDR3 is TGTGCCAGCAGTTTAGGGGGGCCCTACGAGCAGTACATC. It translates to CASSLGGPYEQYI. The rearrangement links TRBV11-3 to TRBJ2-7; the D call may be TRBD1 or TRBD2 (6 bases each). This CDR3 comprises 13 residues. CDR1 is SGHNT and CDR2 is YENEEA in the germline V gene.

J is TRBJ2-1 and V is TRBV28; 14 nucleotides agree with TRBD2. V was pared by 5 bases and J by 3 bases, with 6 bases of the junction left unmatched. Germline V gives CDR1 MDHEN, CDR2 SYDVKM. This CDR3 comprises 17 residues. The CDR3 DNA reads TGTGCCAGCAGTGGGACTAGCGGGAGTCGGTACTACAATGAGCAGTTCTTC. Its translation: CASSGTSGSRYYNEQFF.

The chain joins TRBV29-1 to TRBJ2-1; perhaps TRBD2 as D (6 bases). V lost 5 bases and J 7 bases, leaving 18 bases between the germline ends. The germline gives CDR1 SQVTM, CDR2 ANQGSEA. The CDR3 covers 14 residues. CDR3: CSVRAGPVLNEQFF. In nucleotides, the CDR3 is TGCAGCGTTCGGGCGGGACCGGTTTTGAATGAGCAGTTCTTC.

This clonotype appeared a single time. The V gene is TRBV28, the J gene TRBJ2-1; no firm D call. Germline V gene data show CDR1 as MDHEN and CDR2 as SYDVKM. V dropped 2 bases and J dropped 14 bases, with 10 bases sitting between them. The CDR3 is 11 residues long. The CDR3 sequence: CASSLEEPEFF. In nucleotides, the CDR3 is TGTGCCAGCAGTTTAGAGGAGCCGGAGTTCTTC.

This clonotype was observed many times. The chain carries TRBV6-5 and TRBJ2-4; maybe TRBD2 (7 bases). Trimming removed 1 base from V and 7 bases from J, with 17 bases in between. This CDR3 contains 16 residues. Germline V gene lookup returns CDR1 MNHEY and CDR2 SVGAGI. The CDR3 DNA is TGTGCCAGCAGTTACTGGCTTGGGGGGGCCCCTAACATTCAGTACTTC. It encodes CASSYWLGGAPNIQYF.

Points on this clonotype: The germline gene is not matched at one end of the junction; a read error may be the cause. The rearrangement links TRBV4-1 to TRBJ2-7; D gene unclear. Germline V CDR1 and CDR2: MGHRA, YSYEKL. The CDR3 covers 13 residues. CDR3 in DNA: TGCGCCAGCAGCCAACAAGGAGAATACGACCAGTACTTC. Encoded protein: CASSQQGEYDQYF.

This clonotype is classed as medium-sized. The rearrangement links TRBV29-1 to TRBJ1-2; no reliable D call. V gave up 4 bases and J gave up 4 bases, with 16 bases separating them. CDR1 SQVTM and CDR2 ANQGSEA come from the germline V gene. This CDR3 has 14 residues. The CDR3 DNA reads as TGCAGCGTTGGAACCTATGACGGTTCCTATGGCTACACCTTC. It yields the protein CSVGTYDGSYGYTF. Filled out from reference TRBV29-1 and TRBJ1-2, the complete variable domain reads SAVISQKPSRDICQRGTSLTIQCQVDSQVTMMFWYRQQPGQSLTLIATANQGSEATYESGFVIDKFPISRPNLTFSTLTVSNMSPEDSSIYLCSVGTYDGSYGYTFGSGTRLTVV.

As to this clonotype: An end of the junction differs from the germline gene, which may be a read error. This chain joins TRBV5-5 and TRBJ2-1; D perhaps matches TRBD1 (5 bases). Germline V CDR1 and CDR2: SGHKS, YYEKEE (reference sequence). CDR3 size: 14 residues. CDR3 bases: TGTGCCAGCAGCCTTGACAGTGGCAACAATGAACAGTTCTTC. Translation gives CASSLDSGNNEQFF. Combining the CDR3 with reference TRBV5-5 and TRBJ2-1 gives the whole variable domain DAGVTQSPTHLIKTRGQQVTLRCSPISGHKSVSWYQQVLGQGPQFIFQYYEKEERGRGNFPDRFSARQFPNYSSELNVNALLLGDSALYLCASSLDSGNNEQFFGPGTRLTVL.

This clonotype occurred a few times. The chain employs TRBV7-9 and TRBJ2-7; 12 nucleotides agree with TRBD2. CDR1 and CDR2 from the germline V gene are SEHNR and FQNEAQ (reference sequence). V was clipped by 6 bases and J by 6 bases; unmatched bases: 9. The CDR3 is made up of 15 amino acids. CDR3 in amino acids: CASSSLGLAGAEQYF. The CDR3 DNA reads TGTGCCAGCAGTAGTTTGGGACTAGCGGGTGCCGAGCAGTACTTC.

A word on this clonotype: At one of its ends the junction is not consistent with the germline gene, which may arise from a read error. V gene TRBV11-3 combines with J gene TRBJ2-3; D gene uncertain. This CDR3 contains 14 residues. Germline CDR1 is SGHNT and CDR2 is YENEEA. The CDR3 region is CASCLWGSPDAQYF. CDR3 sequence (DNA): TGTGCCAGCTGCTTATGGGGTAGCCCAGATGCCCAGTATTTT.

To note about this clonotype: A read error may be the cause here, since a much bigger clone is one base away. The V and J genes are TRBV6-2 or TRBV6-3 and TRBJ2-7, with TRBD1 matching 7 bases. The CDR3 runs 20 residues. Germline V lookup: CDR1 MNHEY, CDR2 SVGEGT. V lost 2 bases, J lost 3 bases, and 22 bases stayed unmatched. The CDR3 region has the DNA TGTGCCAGCAGTTACCCGAAGTTAGACAGGGCAAAGCATTCCTTCTACGAGCAGTACTTC. Its protein product is CASSYPKLDRAKHSFYEQYF.

For this clonotype: At one end, the junction sequence differs from germline, possibly due to a read error. The genes are TRBV12-3 or TRBV12-4 and TRBJ1-1; D is unclear. The CDR3 contains 14 residues. The CDR3 sequence: CTGSLRHKSTEAFF. CDR3 coding DNA: TGTACCGGCAGTTTAAGACATAAGAGCACTGAAGCTTTCTTC.

This clonotype was observed a single time. It is likely a read error, because the conserved phenylalanine at the end of the CDR3 is missing. The chain uses TRBV28 and TRBJ2-3; perhaps TRBD1 as D (6 bases). CDR3 size: 14 residues. Germline V lookup: CDR1 MDHEN, CDR2 SYDVKM. V lost 6 bases to trimming and J lost 2 bases, with 12 bases between them. CDR3: CASSPDRYTDTQYY. The CDR3 nucleotides are TGTGCCAGCAGCCCCGACAGGTACACAGATACGCAGTATTAT.

This clonotype came up a few times. This clone may be a read error of a much larger clone one base away. This chain joins TRBV28 and TRBJ2-7, with 8 nucleotides matching TRBD2. CDR1 is MDHEN, CDR2 SYDVKM, per germline. Trimming cost V 4 bases and J 3 bases; bases outside gene matches: 5. This CDR3 comprises 14 residues. The CDR3 DNA reads TGTGCCAGCAGTTCGGGGGGGGCTGGCTACGAGCAGTACTTC. This codes for CASSSGGAGYEQYF.

To note about this clonotype: One junction end does not reproduce the germline sequence, and a read error may be involved. This rearrangement joins TRBV11-2 to TRBJ1-2, with D hard to call. The germline gives CDR1 SGHAT, CDR2 FQNNGV. The CDR3 runs 13 residues. The CDR3 region has the DNA TGTACCAGCAGCTTCGGACCGACGGATGGCTACGCCTTC. Protein: CTSSFGPTDGYAF.

About this clonotype: It may be a read error: a sequence one base away is much more abundant. The chain is built from TRBV5-1 and TRBJ2-1, with 10 nucleotides matching TRBD2. CDR1 is SGHRS and CDR2 is YFSETQ in the germline V gene. This CDR3 contains 15 residues. The junction had 3 bases not matched to a gene; V was cut back by 3 bases and J by 3 bases. The CDR3 coding sequence is TGCGCCAGCAGCTCGGGGACTAGCGTCTACAATGAGCAGTTCTTC. Its protein product is CASSSGTSVYNEQFF.

The rearrangement joins TRBV11-2 to TRBJ1-4; D remains unclear. The ends were cut back, 5 bases at V and 4 bases at J, with 20 bases in the middle. This CDR3 has 17 amino acids. Germline assignment: CDR1 SGHAT and CDR2 FQNNGV. The CDR3: CASSLTRLTASNEKLFF. As DNA, the CDR3 is TGTGCCAGCAGCCTCACCCGACTGACTGCAAGTAATGAAAAACTGTTTTTT.

Details on this clonotype: This likely comes from a read error, as the CDR3 has no conserved phenylalanine or tryptophan at its end. CDR3 amino acids: CASSLVPQPDTQYL. DNA for the CDR3: TGTGCCAGCAGCTTAGTTCCACAACCAGATACGCAGTATCTC. The chain has TRBV11-2 and TRBJ2-3; D call uncertain. V was shortened by 1 base and J by 4 bases, with 9 bases between the two germline ends. Germline values: CDR1 SGHAT, CDR2 FQNNGV. The CDR3 has 14 amino acids.

A single count supports this clonotype. The chain links TRBV5-1 to TRBJ2-1, with D tentatively TRBD2 (5 bases). Germline CDR1 SGHRS, CDR2 YFSETQ. The CDR3 runs to 14 residues. V lost 3 bases to trimming and J lost 7 bases, with 14 bases between them. CDR3 residues: CASSSGGSPNEQFF. DNA for the CDR3: TGCGCCAGCAGCTCGGGTGGGAGTCCAAATGAGCAGTTCTTC.

The chain uses TRBV11-2 and TRBJ2-5; D gene ambiguous. Germline V gene data show CDR1 as SGHAT and CDR2 as FQNNGV. This CDR3 region has 13 residues. V lost 1 base to trimming and J lost 10 bases, with 13 bases between them. The CDR3 region is CASSLAPLQSQYF. In nucleotides, the CDR3 is TGTGCCAGCAGCTTAGCCCCCCTCCAGAGCCAGTACTTC.

The chain combines TRBV20-1 with TRBJ1-5; 7 positions agree with TRBD1. Germline-derived CDR1 and CDR2 are DFQATT and SNEGSKA (reference sequence). J gave up 8 bases and V 4 bases, and 14 bases lay outside the gene matches. This CDR3 is built from 15 residues. The CDR3 sequence: CSAIRTGGSGKPQHF. The CDR3 coding sequence is TGCAGTGCTATTAGGACAGGAGGTTCCGGGAAGCCCCAGCATTTT.

Regarding this clonotype: At one end, the junction sequence differs from germline, possibly due to a read error. This rearrangement joins TRBV10-2 to TRBJ1-2; D ambiguous. The germline V gene encodes CDR1 WSHSY and CDR2 SAAADI. This CDR3 is built from 11 residues. The CDR3 region is CTSKTWRVTTF. The CDR3 region has the DNA TGCACCAGCAAGACCTGGAGGGTAACCACCTTC.

On this clonotype: The conserved phenylalanine or tryptophan is not found at the CDR3 terminus, so this likely reflects a read error. This rearrangement joins TRBV6-5 to TRBJ2-1, with D possibly TRBD2 on 5 matching bases. This CDR3 contains 14 residues. The germline V gene encodes CDR1 MNHEY and CDR2 SVGAGI. V lost 10 bases and J lost 7, with 20 bases in between. This CDR3 reads CAITIGPRGNEQFL. The CDR3 nucleotides read TGTGCCATCACCATCGGACCTCGGGGAAATGAGCAGTTCCTC.

Note on this clonotype: Since a much larger clone is just one base distant, this may be a read error. This chain connects TRBV6-1 to TRBJ2-1; 11 bases align to TRBD2. There are 14 residues in the CDR3. Germline CDR1 is MNHNS and CDR2 is SASEGT. CDR3 sequence reads: CASSEHGLAGTGSF. The DNA of the CDR3 is TGTGCCAGCAGTGAACATGGACTAGCGGGCACGGGGTCCTTC.

A remark on this clonotype: One junction end does not reproduce the germline sequence, and a read error may be involved. The V and J genes are TRBV6-5 and TRBJ2-2, with 11 bases that match TRBD2. The CDR3 covers 19 residues. Germline V lookup: CDR1 MNHEY, CDR2 SVGAGI. The CDR3 DNA sequence: TGTGTCAGCGGACCCTGGGGTAGCGGGAGGGCGGGGACCACCGGGGAGCTGTTTTTT. Its translation is CVSGPWGSGRAGTTGELFF.

The chain employs TRBV20-1 and TRBJ2-7; a weak D match, TRBD1 (5 bases). Germline CDR1 is DFQATT and CDR2 is SNEGSKA (reference sequence). This CDR3 comprises 12 residues. Trimming took 5 bases from V and 4 from J, leaving 12 bases between them. The CDR3 sequence is CSAGIREYEQYF. The CDR3 DNA sequence: TGCAGTGCTGGGATCAGGGAATACGAGCAGTACTTC.